This T cell receptor (beta chain) is drawn from a study of metastatic and nonmetastatic thyroid tumors. Study-wide context: For malignant and benign thyroid patients, tumor or nodule tissue and blood were the sources whose repertoires were compared.

General study results and limits: For both blood and tumor, malignant thyroid tumors reportedly showed significantly higher TCR beta diversity than benign nodules did.

Authors' processing steps: Built for papillary thyroid cancer, a distant-metastasis classifier drew on CDR3 differences across clinicopathological groups. Through MiXCR, TCRdb re-clonotyped the PCR reads. TCRdb, not the authors, supplied the V and J calls. Here the sample spans 13,000 to 15,000 clones, about 29% being singletons. Thyroid surgery was preceded by no treatment in any patient. Trimming took off 6 bases at V and 0 bases at J, with 8 bases between the two ends. The CDR3 loop spans 13 amino acids. Germline V lookup: CDR1 LNHDA, CDR2 SQIVND (reference sequence). This clone has a count of ten or more. Its antigen is currently unknown.

Sequencing was done on a sample of tumor tissue. The receptor comes from a male donor with papillary thyroid cancer or a benign thyroid nodule (not recorded which). Some clones in this sample may be carry-over from other donors' samples. The V gene is TRBV19, the J gene TRBJ1-2; D call uncertain. CDR3 residues: CASRREANYGYTF. The CDR3 DNA sequence: TGTGCCAGTAGGCGAGAAGCTAACTATGGCTACACCTTC.